Reported below is one T cell receptor (beta chain). The antigen is not known. The entry originates in a study of T cell clones after liver transplantation. Study at large: Three of the eight recipients were HCV-positive; the rest had non-autoimmune, non-viral transplant indications. At least one year of complete immunosuppression withdrawal without enzymes over twice normal defined tolerance. Study conclusions and caveats: Post-transplant time points were not standardized, so conclusions are preliminary.

Clones were sequenced by immunoSEQ multiplex PCR, and TCRdb holds only the in-frame ones, with some missing. Here the sample spans 98,000 or so clones, 80% to 85% being singletons. The CDR3 sequence is 16 residues long. From germline, CDR1 is SGHNT and CDR2 YYREEE (reference sequence). V trimming: 4 bases; J trimming: 4 bases; junction bases outside the gene matches: 12. The genes are TRBV5-4 and TRBJ1-2, with TRBD1 matching over 8 bases. This sequence originates from a human donor who received a liver transplant. The starting material was CD4+ T cells from blood, obtained before liver transplant. CDR3 residues: CASSQDRARQGYGYTF. DNA for the CDR3: TGTGCCAGCAGCCAGGACAGGGCACGTCAAGGCTATGGCTACACCTTC.